Listed below are T cell receptor beta chains from one sample, sequenced in a study of graft-versus-host responses after intestinal transplantation. The antigens for these receptors are not known. Repertoires were generated with immunoSEQ multiplex PCR, while TCRdb's copy carries only in-frame clones and drops some. The table shows about 86,000 clones, with 88% occurring only once. Source: unstimulated CD4+ T cells sorted from spleen or lymph node cells, taken before transplant. The receptors come from a human donor who was the organ donor for an intestinal transplant. Each CDR3 is given with its conserved first and last residue. D genes are given only for firm matches. The size field is filled for only some rows; it gives once, few, many or a size class.

J: TRBJ2-7; D: .; size: .; V: TRBV6-4; DNA: TGTGCCAGCAGCCGACTCCCCTACGAGCAGTACTTC; CDR3: CASSRLPYEQYF
J: TRBJ2-7; D: .; size: .; V: TRBV20-1; DNA: TGCAGTGCTAATTCGGGGTACGAGCAGTACTTC; CDR3: CSANSGYEQYF
J: TRBJ1-2; D: .; size: .; V: TRBV10-2; DNA: TGCGCCAGCAGTGAACAGTACTATGGCTACACCTTC; CDR3: CASSEQYYGYTF
J: TRBJ1-6; D: .; size: .; V: TRBV2; DNA: TGTGCCAGCAGTGAAGCGCAGGGCAGAATCAATTCACCCCTCCACTTT; CDR3: CASSEAQGRINSPLHF
J: TRBJ1-4; D: TRBD1; size: .; V: TRBV6-6; DNA: TGTGCCAGCAGTTACGTGACAGGGCATGAAAAACTGTTTTTT; CDR3: CASSYVTGHEKLFF
J: TRBJ2-4; D: .; size: .; V: TRBV25-1; DNA: TGTGCCAGCAGTGATAGGAGGTTGGGCAAAAACATTCAGTACTTC; CDR3: CASSDRRLGKNIQYF
J: TRBJ2-2; D: .; size: .; V: TRBV4-2; DNA: TGTGCCAGCAGCCGAGACTATGAGCGGCACACCGGGGAGCTGTTTTTT; CDR3: CASSRDYERHTGELFF
J: TRBJ2-3; D: .; size: .; V: TRBV4-1; DNA: TGCGCCAGCAGCCAAGTTGGGCGGGAACCATCGGCAGATACGCAGTATTTT; CDR3: CASSQVGREPSADTQYF
J: TRBJ2-7; D: TRBD2; size: .; V: TRBV4-2; DNA: TGTGCCAGCAGCCAGACTAGCGGGCCCAACTACGAGCAGTACTTC; CDR3: CASSQTSGPNYEQYF
J: TRBJ2-7; D: .; size: .; V: TRBV5-6; DNA: TGTGCCAGCAGCTTTCAGGACAGACGCGAGCAGTACTTC; CDR3: CASSFQDRREQYF
J: TRBJ2-7; D: .; size: .; V: TRBV21-1; DNA: TGTGCCAGCAGACACCATAAGCCGGGACAGGCCCACGAGCAGTACTTC; CDR3: CASRHHKPGQAHEQYF
J: TRBJ2-1; D: .; size: .; V: TRBV27; DNA: TGTGCCAGCAGTTTATTTAGGCGGGAAGGGCCCAATGAGCAGTTCTTC; CDR3: CASSLFRREGPNEQFF
J: TRBJ2-3; D: TRBD2; size: .; V: TRBV27; DNA: TGTGCCAGCGGTCGGGGCGGGACTAGCTACCCAGATACGCAGTATTTT; CDR3: CASGRGGTSYPDTQYF
J: TRBJ2-2; D: .; size: .; V: TRBV28; DNA: TGTGCCAGCAATAAGGCTTTGGCGGGATACGGTGACGCCGGGGAGCTGTTTTTT; CDR3: CASNKALAGYGDAGELFF
J: TRBJ2-5; D: .; size: once; V: TRBV9; DNA: TGTGCCAGCAGCCCATCGATCCAGGGGCGCCAAGAGACCCAGTACTTC; CDR3: CASSPSIQGRQETQYF
J: TRBJ1-1; D: .; size: .; V: TRBV30; DNA: TGTGCCTTGGGCGGGGGCTGGGACACTGAAGCTTTCTTT; CDR3: CALGGGWDTEAFF
J: TRBJ2-5; D: .; size: .; V: TRBV27; DNA: TGTGCCAGCAGTTTAGGGCGGGGCTGGGGGGAGACCCAGTACTTC; CDR3: CASSLGRGWGETQYF
J: TRBJ1-2; D: .; size: .; V: TRBV11-3; DNA: TGTGCCAGCAGCCCCCCCGGAGGGAGGTCCCATGGCTACACCTTC; CDR3: CASSPPGGRSHGYTF
J: TRBJ1-5; D: .; size: few; V: TRBV6-5; DNA: TGTGCCAGCAGTTACATTGCGGGTCAGCCCCAGCATTTT; CDR3: CASSYIAGQPQHF
J: TRBJ1-1; D: .; size: .; V: TRBV11-3; DNA: TGTGCCAGCAGCCCAAGGACACTTCCGAACACTGAAGCTTTCTTT; CDR3: CASSPRTLPNTEAFF
J: TRBJ2-1; D: .; size: .; V: TRBV6-6; DNA: TGTGCCAGCAGTTACTTGGTTGACAATGGGCAGTTCTTC; CDR3: CASSYLVDNGQFF
J: TRBJ1-5; D: .; size: once; V: TRBV11-2; DNA: TGTGCCAGCAGCAACAACGGGGGTATGGGACAGCCCCAGCATTTT; CDR3: CASSNNGGMGQPQHF
J: TRBJ2-2; D: TRBD1; size: .; V: TRBV5-6; DNA: TGTGCCAGCAGCCCTGGATTGGACAGGGCGAACACCGGGGAGCTGTTTTTT; CDR3: CASSPGLDRANTGELFF
J: TRBJ2-5; D: TRBD2; size: .; V: TRBV7-8; DNA: TGTGCCAGCAGCCCCCCATGGGACTCCCCCGGGGGGTCCCAGTACTTC; CDR3: CASSPPWDSPGGSQYF
J: TRBJ1-3; D: .; size: .; V: TRBV18; DNA: TGTGCCAGCTCACCAACGCGAGACACCATATATTTT; CDR3: CASSPTRDTIYF
J: TRBJ2-3; D: TRBD1; size: .; V: TRBV9; DNA: TGTGCCAGCAGCGTAGGTGGACAGGGTATGCATACGCAGTATTTT; CDR3: CASSVGGQGMHTQYF
J: TRBJ2-7; D: TRBD2; size: .; V: TRBV19; DNA: TGTGCCAGTAGTCCGGGACTAGGCGAGCAGTACTTC; CDR3: CASSPGLGEQYF
J: TRBJ2-5; D: .; size: .; V: TRBV4-1; DNA: TGCGCCAGCAGTCGACTAAGGAAAGAGACCCAGTACTTC; CDR3: CASSRLRKETQYF
J: TRBJ1-5; D: .; size: .; V: TRBV28; DNA: TGTGCCAGCAGTTTAACAGTGAGCAATCAGCCCCAGCATTTT; CDR3: CASSLTVSNQPQHF
J: TRBJ2-5; D: TRBD2; size: .; V: TRBV4-3; DNA: TGCGCCAGCAGCCAAGTTCGGAGCGGGAGAGTAGGGGAAGAGACCCAGTACTTC; CDR3: CASSQVRSGRVGEETQYF
J: TRBJ2-3; D: TRBD2; size: .; V: TRBV6-6; DNA: TGTGCCAGCAGTAAAACGGGGGGAGGCACAGATACGCAGTATTTT; CDR3: CASSKTGGGTDTQYF
J: TRBJ1-6; D: .; size: .; V: TRBV6-4; DNA: TGTGCCAGCAACCCGGGACACATTTATTCACCCCTCCACTTT; CDR3: CASNPGHIYSPLHF
J: TRBJ2-5; D: TRBD1; size: .; V: TRBV5-4; DNA: TGTGCCAGCAGCTTGGTCGGGACAGGGGAGACCCAGTACTTC; CDR3: CASSLVGTGETQYF
J: TRBJ2-1; D: .; size: .; V: TRBV7-6; DNA: TGTGCCAGCAGCTTCGCGGGTCTGCGAAGGGTTAGGGTACACAATGAGCAGTTCTTC; CDR3: CASSFAGLRRVRVHNEQFF
J: TRBJ2-1; D: .; size: .; V: TRBV9; DNA: TGTGCCAGCAGCGTAGCTAGCAATGAGCAGTTCTTC; CDR3: CASSVASNEQFF
J: TRBJ1-6; D: .; size: .; V: TRBV6-5; DNA: TGTGCCAGCAGTTATTGGGGCCAGGATTCACCCCTCCACTTT; CDR3: CASSYWGQDSPLHF
J: TRBJ1-1; D: TRBD1; size: .; V: TRBV27; DNA: TGTGCCAGCAGTTTAAGAGGGGGGACAGCGAACACTGAAGCTTTCTTT; CDR3: CASSLRGGTANTEAFF
J: TRBJ2-1; D: .; size: .; V: TRBV11-3; DNA: TGTGCCAGCAGCTTAGCTCTTTCTTCCTACAATGAGCAGTTCTTC; CDR3: CASSLALSSYNEQFF
J: TRBJ2-7; D: TRBD2; size: .; V: TRBV7-2; DNA: TGTGCCAGCAGCATCGGGACTAGCGAGAGCTACGAGCAGTACTTC; CDR3: CASSIGTSESYEQYF
J: TRBJ2-7; D: TRBD1; size: .; V: TRBV5-4; DNA: TGTGCCAGCAGCTCGGGACAGGGGAGGTACGAGCAGTACTTC; CDR3: CASSSGQGRYEQYF
J: TRBJ1-1; D: .; size: .; V: TRBV28; DNA: TGTGCCAGCACTCCCCCACCGGGACGGGGGAAACAGGAAGCTTTCTTT; CDR3: CASTPPPGRGKQEAFF
J: TRBJ2-1; D: .; size: .; V: TRBV19; DNA: TGTGCCAGTAGTATTGGGGGGACCTACAATGAGCAGTTCTTC; CDR3: CASSIGGTYNEQFF
J: TRBJ1-4; D: TRBD1; size: .; V: TRBV28; DNA: TGTGCCAGCAGCCGGGACAGGGGAGATGAAAAACTGTTTTTT; CDR3: CASSRDRGDEKLFF
J: TRBJ1-4; D: .; size: .; V: TRBV2; DNA: TGTGCCAGCCCAATTCAGGATAATGAAAAACTGTTTTTT; CDR3: CASPIQDNEKLFF
J: TRBJ2-3; D: TRBD2; size: .; V: TRBV28; DNA: TGTGCCAGCAGTACCCGACTAGCGGGAACAGATACGCAGTATTTT; CDR3: CASSTRLAGTDTQYF
J: TRBJ2-5; D: .; size: .; V: TRBV15; DNA: TGTGCCACCAGCAGAGATCCCACAGTGCAAGAGACCCAGTACTTC; CDR3: CATSRDPTVQETQYF
J: TRBJ1-1; D: .; size: .; V: TRBV18; DNA: TGTGCCAGCTCACGCCTCAGGGTTTGGAACACTGAAGCTTTCTTT; CDR3: CASSRLRVWNTEAFF
J: TRBJ1-2; D: .; size: .; V: TRBV12-5; DNA: TGTGCTAGTGGTTTGTGGGCCCACTATGGCTACACCTTC; CDR3: CASGLWAHYGYTF
J: TRBJ2-6; D: .; size: .; V: TRBV27; DNA: TGTGCCAGCAGTCCTCACGTCCTATCTGGGGCCAACGTCCTGACTTTC; CDR3: CASSPHVLSGANVLTF
J: TRBJ2-3; D: .; size: .; V: TRBV9; DNA: TGTGCCAGCAGCGTAGGGGGCGTTGGGGGCACAGATATGCAGTATTTT; CDR3: CASSVGGVGGTDMQYF
J: TRBJ2-3; D: .; size: .; V: TRBV7-2; DNA: TGTGCCAGCAGCCCCGACAGCCTAAGGGTGGATACGCAGTATTTT; CDR3: CASSPDSLRVDTQYF
J: TRBJ1-2; D: TRBD1; size: once; V: TRBV7-9; DNA: TGTGCCAGCAGCTTTGCGAGGACAGGGGCCTATGGCTACACCTTC; CDR3: CASSFARTGAYGYTF
J: TRBJ1-2; D: .; size: .; V: TRBV12-5; DNA: TGTGCTAGTGATCCAGACAGGTACTATGGCTACACCTTC; CDR3: CASDPDRYYGYTF
J: TRBJ1-1; D: .; size: .; V: TRBV11-3; DNA: TGTGCCAGCAGCTCCCCCACCGAGCGGGGAAACACTGAAGCTTTCTTT; CDR3: CASSSPTERGNTEAFF
J: TRBJ1-2; D: .; size: few; V: TRBV10-2; DNA: TGCGCCAGCAGTGAGTCACAGTTCTATGGCTACACCTTC; CDR3: CASSESQFYGYTF